This T cell receptor beta chain was captured by sequencing in a study of shared clonotypes between healthy human individuals. With respect to this clone: What it recognizes is unknown.

Findings and limits, study-wide: Sharing across four donors was highest in naive CD4 (roughly 5%) and lowest in memory CD8 (roughly 0.4%). Rarefaction showed sorted-subset sequencing was incomplete despite large depth.

At a deep level, the assay was run. Sorted-subset replicate PCR reactions were performed with approximately 200 ng DNA, corresponding to some 32,000 T cell genomes. Assay used: immunoSEQ multiplex PCR; TCRdb lists only in-frame clones, some missing. The sample holds under 2,500,000 clones, around 95% seen once. The CDR3 extends over 14 amino acids. The J segment lost 3 bases and the V segment lost 5 bases, leaving 4 bases of the junction unmatched. Germline V gene data show CDR1 as SGHTA and CDR2 as FQGNSA. The receptor comes from a man between 18 and 35 years old in good health. The chain carries TRBV7-2 and TRBJ2-7; 10 positions match TRBD2. The sequencing input was naive CD4+ T cells sorted from blood. Indicated subset: CD45RA+ positively selected. The DNA for the CDR3 is TGTGCCAGCAGCGCTAGCGGGAGCTACTACGAGCAGTACTTC. It is translated as CASSASGSYYEQYF.